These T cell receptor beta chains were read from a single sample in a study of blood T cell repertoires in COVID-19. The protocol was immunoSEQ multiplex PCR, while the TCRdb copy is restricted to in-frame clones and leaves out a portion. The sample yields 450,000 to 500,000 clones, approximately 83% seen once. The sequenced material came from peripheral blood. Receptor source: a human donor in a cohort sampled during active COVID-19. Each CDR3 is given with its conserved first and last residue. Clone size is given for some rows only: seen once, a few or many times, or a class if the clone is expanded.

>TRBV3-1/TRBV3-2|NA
CASSQGATGRETQYF
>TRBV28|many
CASNGAGSYSNQPQHF
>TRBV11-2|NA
CASSLGLRTGFGYTF
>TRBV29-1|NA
CSAVVAGVLGELFF
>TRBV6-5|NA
CASGLGVDTQYF
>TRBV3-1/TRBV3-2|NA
CASSQLGQVVGYTF
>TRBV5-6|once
CASSLGGGENIQYF
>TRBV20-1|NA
CSASWVPSGSFPQETQYF
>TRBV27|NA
CASSLFCGTGIFYEQYF
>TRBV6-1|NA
CASSEQGGGNQPQHF
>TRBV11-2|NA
CASSSGPSGVTDTQYF
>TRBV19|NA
CASSATATYGYTF
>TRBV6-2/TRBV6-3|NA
CASTPGQGNQPQHF
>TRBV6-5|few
CASRLGQNTEAFF
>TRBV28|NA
CASRMGQFADGYTF
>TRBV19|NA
CASSQTGGRPEAFF
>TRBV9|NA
CASSVGLAGETQYF
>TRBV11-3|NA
CASSLRPAGEGYEQYF
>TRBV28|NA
CASTQRLPSYEQYF
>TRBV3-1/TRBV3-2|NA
CASSQGGLLTVDTQYF
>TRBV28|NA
CASSPLGGAFTEAFF
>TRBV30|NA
CAWKISRAETQYF
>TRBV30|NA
CAWSVRGTKVWHEQYF
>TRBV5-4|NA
CASSLGLGSVSDTQYF
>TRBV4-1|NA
CASSATGQYNSPLHF
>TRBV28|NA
CASSPDSPSTDTQYF
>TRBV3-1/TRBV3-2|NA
CASSQRQPKYTDTQYF